This T cell receptor beta chain was identified during a study of blood T cell repertoires in COVID-19. Study-level background: The United States, Italy and Spain provided the acute and convalescent COVID-19 samples.

Libraries were prepared by immunoSEQ multiplex PCR; TCRdb keeps only in-frame clonotypes and omits some of them. The table shows some 200,000 clones, with roughly 82% occurring only once. Sequencing input: PBMCs or T cells enriched from blood (not recorded which). The clonotype comes from a man aged 35-49 years who had recovered from COVID-19.

The CDR3, as DNA: TGTGCCAGCAGCTTATCGGGAGATGCGCAGTACGTC. Amino acid sequence: CASSLSGDAQYV. The chain carries TRBV5-5 and TRBJ2-7, with D tentatively TRBD2 (6 bases). Trimming cost V 2 bases and J 9 bases, with 12 bases left between them. Germline V lookup: CDR1 SGHKS, CDR2 YYEKEE (reference sequence). The CDR3 spans 12 residues.